The 13 T cell receptor beta chains reported below all come from one sample, sequenced in a study of T cell responses to AZD1222 COVID-19 vaccine. TCRdb keeps only in-frame clones here, not all; method: immunoSEQ multiplex PCR. The table lists some 49,000 clones, approximately 90% of them singletons. The source material was peripheral blood, sampled 28 days after the second AZD1222 dose. The receptors shown here come from an adult who received the AZD1222 COVID-19 vaccine.

This chain links TRBV15 with TRBJ1-2; unclear D gene. Germline V lookup: CDR1 LNHNV, CDR2 YYDKDF (reference sequence). V lost 1 base and J lost 5, with 17 bases in between. This CDR3 has 16 residues. The CDR3 spells CATSRGAAWIEYGYTF. In DNA, the CDR3 is TGTGCCACCAGCAGAGGAGCCGCCTGGATTGAGTATGGCTACACCTTC.

The gene calls are TRBV10-2 and TRBJ2-7; tentatively, D is TRBD2 (6 bases). The CDR3 length is 14 residues. Trimming removed 4 bases from V and 2 bases from J, with 12 bases in between. Germline V gene lookup returns CDR1 WSHSY and CDR2 SAAADI. The CDR3 loop reads CASSGWDSAYEQYF. In nucleotides, the CDR3 is TGCGCCAGCAGTGGATGGGACTCCGCCTACGAGCAGTACTTC.

The CDR3 DNA reads TGTGCCAGCTCACCCCAGACTAGCTTTGAAGCAGATACGCAGTATTTT. Protein product: CASSPQTSFEADTQYF. V and J are TRBV18 and TRBJ2-3; 7 nucleotides agree with TRBD2. This CDR3 spans 16 amino acids. The germline gives CDR1 KGHSH, CDR2 LQKENI. V lost 3 bases, J lost 4 bases, and 10 bases stayed unmatched.

The chain combines TRBV11-1 with TRBJ1-5, with no clear D. Germline CDR1 and CDR2: SGHAT and FQDESV (reference sequence). V was clipped by 4 bases and J by 8 bases, with 12 bases between them. The CDR3 totals 13 residues. CDR3 sequence (DNA): TGTGCCAGCAGCTCACACCGCGGGGAGCCCCAGCATTTT. Amino acid sequence: CASSSHRGEPQHF.

The chain combines TRBV10-3 with TRBJ1-1, with TRBD1 as a possible D gene (5 bases). Germline V gene sequence: CDR1 ENHRY, CDR2 SYGVKD. Trimming removed 6 bases from V and 1 base from J, with 9 bases in between. The length of the CDR3 is 13 residues. CDR3 sequence (DNA): TGTGCCATCAGCGAACAGGAGAACACTGAAGCTTTCTTT. Protein product: CAISEQENTEAFF.

The chain has TRBV13 and TRBJ1-3; unclear D gene. The germline V and J ends were trimmed by 3 bases and 1 base, with 4 bases remaining between them. The CDR3 spans 13 residues. Looked up from germline, CDR1 is PRHDT and CDR2 is FYEKMQ (reference sequence). In nucleotides, the CDR3 is TGTGCCAGCAGCTTGGGTTCTGGAAACACCATATATTTT. This encodes CASSLGSGNTIYF.

The sample holds a few counts of this clone. V and J are TRBV2 and TRBJ2-1, with D perhaps matching TRBD2 (6 bases). The germline CDR1 and CDR2 sequences are SNHLY and FYNNEI. Trimming pared 9 bases from V and 6 bases from J, leaving 21 bases between. The CDR3 loop spans 15 amino acids. The CDR3 loop reads CASGAWTGGLNEQFF. The CDR3 region has the DNA TGTGCCAGTGGAGCCTGGACCGGGGGACTCAATGAGCAGTTCTTC.

The chain employs TRBV4-2 and TRBJ2-5; D unresolved. The germline CDR1 and CDR2 sequences are LGHNA and YNFKEQ. V dropped 4 bases and J dropped 2 bases, with 8 bases sitting between them. This CDR3 is built from 13 residues. The CDR3: CASSRDGQETQYF. Here the CDR3 DNA reads TGTGCCAGCAGCCGCGATGGGCAAGAGACCCAGTACTTC.

The chain recombines TRBV30 with TRBJ1-2; no definite D call. The length of the CDR3 is 13 residues. V lost 3 bases to trimming and J lost 4 bases, with 12 bases between them. Germline values: CDR1 GTSNPN, CDR2 SVGIG (reference sequence). The DNA of the CDR3 is TGTGCCTGGAGAGAGGGTGGCACCTATGGCTACACCTTC. It is translated as CAWREGGTYGYTF. The variable domain in full, completed from reference TRBV30 and TRBJ1-2, reads SQTIHQWPATLVQPVGSPLSLECTVEGTSNPNLYWYRQAAGRGLQLLFYSVGIGQISSEVPQNLSASRPQDRQFILSSKKLLLSDSGFYLCAWREGGTYGYTFGSGTRLTVV.

The V gene is TRBV4-1, the J gene TRBJ1-5; unclear D gene. Germline V CDR1 and CDR2: MGHRA, YSYEKL. Trimming removed 1 base at V and 1 base at J, with 8 bases between. The CDR3 covers 15 residues. The chain's CDR3 is CASSQAFWSNQPQHF. The CDR3 bases are TGCGCCAGCAGCCAAGCCTTTTGGAGCAATCAGCCCCAGCATTTT.

The chain combines TRBV3-1 (or the pseudogene TRBV3-2) with TRBJ2-2; D gene ambiguous. CDR1 is LGHDT, CDR2 YNNKEL, per germline (reference sequence). Trimming removed 3 bases from V and 3 bases from J, with 8 bases in between. This CDR3 is built from 14 residues. CDR3 DNA: TGTGCCAGCAGCCAGGCTATCTACACCGGGGAGCTGTTTTTT. It codes for CASSQAIYTGELFF.

J is TRBJ2-1 and V is TRBV6-5; D unclear. CDR1 MNHEY and CDR2 SVGAGI come from the germline V gene. The CDR3 extends over 11 amino acids. With 6 bases removed from V and 8 bases from J, the gap between germline ends came to 8 bases. CDR3 amino acids: CASRGWYEQFF. As DNA, the CDR3 is TGTGCCAGCAGGGGGTGGTATGAGCAGTTCTTC.

This chain connects TRBV2 to TRBJ2-6, with 8 bases identical to TRBD1. The length of the CDR3 is 15 residues. Germline assignment: CDR1 SNHLY and CDR2 FYNNEI. J was trimmed by 12 bases and V by 1 base; bases with no gene match: 8. CDR3 bases: TGTGCCAGCAGTGAAGTCGGAGGGACAGGACCCGTCCTGACTTTC. It yields the protein CASSEVGGTGPVLTF.